This T cell receptor (beta chain) originates from a study of blood T cell repertoires in COVID-19. Study-wide context: In each case, the material was cDNA or gDNA derived from T cells, B-cell-depleted T cells, or PBMCs.

Per the original data handling: Scientists estimated how many nucleated cells there were by amplifying reference gene primers. Clones were read by immunoSEQ multiplex PCR, and TCRdb kept only the in-frame ones, dropping some. The V and J calls and clone size come from that table; D and trimming were worked out from the DNA. The sample carries 150,000 or so clones, 84% recorded once. The CDR3 is made up of 13 amino acids. Per the germline V gene, CDR1 is MNHEY and CDR2 is SMNVEV (reference sequence). With 5 bases clipped from V and 3 bases from J, the junction kept 3 bases outside the gene matches. Sequencing used peripheral blood. The chain combines TRBV27 with TRBJ2-7; 8 bases agree with TRBD1. The origin of this receptor is a woman aged 60-75 years with acute or convalescent COVID-19. CDR3 amino acids: CASSPDRGYEQYF. The CDR3 DNA is TGTGCCAGCAGTCCCGACAGGGGCTACGAGCAGTACTTC.